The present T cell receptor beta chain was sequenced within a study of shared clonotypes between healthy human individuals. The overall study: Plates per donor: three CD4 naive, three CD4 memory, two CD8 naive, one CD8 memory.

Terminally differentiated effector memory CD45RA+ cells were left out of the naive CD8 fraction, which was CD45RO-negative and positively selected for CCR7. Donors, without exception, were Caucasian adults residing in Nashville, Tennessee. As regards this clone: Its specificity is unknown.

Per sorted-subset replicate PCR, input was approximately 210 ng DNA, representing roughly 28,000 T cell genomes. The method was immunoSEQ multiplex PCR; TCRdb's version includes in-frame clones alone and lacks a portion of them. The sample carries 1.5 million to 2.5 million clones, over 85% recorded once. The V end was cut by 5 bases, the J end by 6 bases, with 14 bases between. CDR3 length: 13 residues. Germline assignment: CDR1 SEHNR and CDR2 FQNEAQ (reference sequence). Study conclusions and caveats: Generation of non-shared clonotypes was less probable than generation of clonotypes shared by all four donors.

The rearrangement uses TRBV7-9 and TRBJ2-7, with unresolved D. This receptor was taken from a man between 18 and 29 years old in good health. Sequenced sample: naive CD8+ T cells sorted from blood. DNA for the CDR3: TGTGCCAGCAGCCCACCGACACGGATCGAGCAGTACTTC. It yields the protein CASSPPTRIEQYF. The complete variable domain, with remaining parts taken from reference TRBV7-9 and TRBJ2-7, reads DTGVSQNPRHKITKRGQNVTFRCDPISEHNRLYWYRQTLGQGPEFLTYFQNEAQLEKSRLLSDRFSAERPKGSFSTLEIQRTEQGDSAMYLCASSPPTRIEQYFGPGTRLTVT.